This TCR beta chain is from a study of T cell responses to AZD1222 COVID-19 vaccine. With respect to this clone: The antigen is undetermined.

Per germline, CDR1 SGHVS and CDR2 FNYEAQ. V lost 1 base and J lost 5, with 18 bases in between. The CDR3 spans 16 residues. Overall study findings and caveats: Spike-specific TCR breadth and depth went up after people got two AZD1222 doses.

Measured with immunoSEQ multiplex PCR; TCRdb has only the in-frame clones, and not every one. Of 100,000 or so clones in the sample, 85% to 90% are singletons; the top ten hold about a sixth. The chain links TRBV7-6 to TRBJ2-7; tentative D call: TRBD1 (7 bases). This clonotype was sampled from an adult in good health. The sample here was peripheral blood, taken on day 0 of AZD1222 vaccination. CDR3 DNA: TGTGCCAGCAGCTTAGGGCTCTCAGCCAGGGGGGACGAGCAGTACTTC. It specifies CASSLGLSARGDEQYF.